These 25 T cell receptor beta chains were sequenced from one sample in a study of cytomegalovirus exposure and HLA in healthy donors. The repertoire was sequenced with immunoSEQ multiplex PCR; TCRdb's copy has only in-frame clones and lacks some. The data show 80,000 to 100,000 clones, around nine tenths seen once. Material for sequencing was PBMCs. All receptors come from a young woman in good health and CMV-seronegative.

CDR3 sequence: CASSLAWYSLNTEAFF. CDR3 sequence (DNA): TGTGCCAGCAGCTTAGCCTGGTATAGCCTGAACACTGAAGCTTTCTTT. The chain links TRBV7-9 to TRBJ1-1; D gene uncertain. Germline V lookup: CDR1 SEHNR, CDR2 FQNEAQ (reference sequence). Between the trimmed V and J ends, which lost 0 bases and 0 bases, there was a span of 11 bases. The CDR3 covers 16 residues.

The chain employs TRBV29-1 and TRBJ1-1; possibly TRBD1 for D (6 bases). The V end lost 4 bases, the J end lost 4 bases, and 16 bases lay between the germline ends. Germline V gene lookup returns CDR1 SQVTM and CDR2 ANQGSEA. The CDR3 consists of 14 residues. CDR3 amino acids: CSVAVGGGGTEAFF. The CDR3 DNA reads TGCAGCGTTGCCGTGGGGGGGGGCGGCACTGAAGCTTTCTTT.

The CDR3 loop reads CASSQWGLASRYEQYF. CDR3 coding DNA: TGTGCCAGCAGCCAATGGGGACTAGCAAGCAGATACGAGCAGTACTTC. The chain employs TRBV5-6 and TRBJ2-7, with TRBD2 matching 9 bases. CDR1 is SGHDT, CDR2 YYEEEE, per germline. With V trimmed by 4 bases and J by 4 bases, 12 bases remained unmatched. This CDR3 is 16 amino acids long.

The chain links TRBV28 to TRBJ2-7, with 7 bases aligning to TRBD2. The germline V gene encodes CDR1 MDHEN and CDR2 SYDVKM. After removal of 5 bases from V and 1 base from J, the junction contained 11 bases not matched to a gene. This CDR3 spans 16 amino acids. The CDR3 bases are TGTGCCAGCAGTCCAAATCTAGCGGATGGTTCCTACGAGCAGTACTTC. Translating it yields CASSPNLADGSYEQYF. Full variable domain (outside the CDR3, taken from reference TRBV28 and TRBJ2-7): DVKVTQSSRYLVKRTGEKVFLECVQDMDHENMFWYRQDPGLGLRLIYFSYDVKMKEKGDIPEGYSVSREKKERFSLILESASTNQTSMYLCASSPNLADGSYEQYFGPGTRLTVT.

This chain connects TRBV7-3 to TRBJ2-2; 11 bases agree with TRBD2. CDR1 is SGHTA, CDR2 FQGTGA, per germline. J was trimmed by 5 bases and V by 3 bases; bases with no gene match: 14. CDR3 length: 19 residues. CDR3 sequence reads: CASSFLPATSGMSTGELFF. The DNA of the CDR3 is TGTGCCAGCAGCTTCCTACCGGCGACTAGCGGGATGTCTACCGGGGAGCTGTTTTTT. Complete variable domain (other parts from reference TRBV7-3 and TRBJ2-2): GAGVSQTPSNKVTEKGKYVELRCDPISGHTALYWYRQSLGQGPEFLIYFQGTGAADDSGLPNDRFFAVRPEGSVSTLKIQRTERGDSAVYLCASSFLPATSGMSTGELFFGEGSRLTVL.

The chain carries TRBV27 and TRBJ1-4; D unresolved. CDR3 size: 13 residues. V lost 5 bases, J lost 4 bases, and 8 bases lay in between. Looked up from germline, CDR1 is MNHEY and CDR2 is SMNVEV (reference sequence). The CDR3 spells CASSPQINEKLFF. Here the CDR3 DNA reads TGTGCCAGCAGTCCACAGATTAATGAAAAACTGTTTTTT.

The rearrangement links TRBV10-3 to TRBJ1-5; 8 bases map to TRBD1. V dropped 0 bases and J dropped 6; count of bases not matched to a gene: 7. The CDR3 extends over 16 amino acids. The germline V gene has CDR1 ENHRY and CDR2 SYGVKD. The CDR3 DNA sequence: TGTGCCATCAGTGAGTCTCGGGGACAGGAGGTTCAGCCCCAGCATTTT. Translating it yields CAISESRGQEVQPQHF.

This clone appeared a single time. The rearrangement joins TRBV6-1 to TRBJ2-3, with 8 bases matching TRBD1. This CDR3 comprises 15 residues. V lost 5 bases, J lost 4 bases, and 8 bases stayed unmatched. Germline CDR1 and CDR2: MNHNS and SASEGT. CDR3 bases: TGTGCCAGCAGTCAGGGGGCTGTTCGACCAGATACGCAGTATTTT. Translation gives CASSQGAVRPDTQYF.

V is TRBV7-9 and J is TRBJ2-7; no reliable D call. With 4 bases removed from V and 0 bases from J, the gap between germline ends came to 7 bases. CDR3 length: 13 residues. CDR1 is SEHNR and CDR2 is FQNEAQ in the germline V gene (reference sequence). The CDR3 loop is CASSYPSSYEQYF. The CDR3 region has the DNA TGTGCCAGCAGCTACCCGAGCTCCTACGAGCAGTACTTC. Variable domain in full (rest from reference TRBV7-9 and TRBJ2-7): DTGVSQNPRHKITKRGQNVTFRCDPISEHNRLYWYRQTLGQGPEFLTYFQNEAQLEKSRLLSDRFSAERPKGSFSTLEIQRTEQGDSAMYLCASSYPSSYEQYFGPGTRLTVT.

A single count supports this clone. The rearrangement links TRBV7-2 to TRBJ2-7; 8 nucleotides match TRBD1. J was trimmed by 4 bases and V by 5 bases; bases with no gene match: 7. Germline V gene sequence: CDR1 SGHTA, CDR2 FQGNSA. There are 14 residues in the CDR3. The CDR3 DNA reads TGTGCCAGCAGCAAACTGGGACAGGCGTACGAGCAGTACTTC. Encoded protein: CASSKLGQAYEQYF.

The CDR3 is CASSPGTPYEQYF. The CDR3 nucleotides are TGCGCCAGCAGCCCCGGGACACCTTACGAGCAGTACTTC. The J gene is TRBJ2-7, the V gene TRBV5-1; D possibly corresponds to TRBD1 (6 bases). Germline V gives CDR1 SGHRS, CDR2 YFSETQ. Trimming took 4 bases from V and 4 from J, leaving 12 bases between them. The CDR3 totals 13 residues.

V is TRBV18 and J is TRBJ2-6; weak D call: TRBD2 (5 bases). V gave up 6 bases and J gave up 2 bases, with 17 bases separating them. Germline V CDR1 and CDR2: KGHSH, LQKENI. The CDR3 consists of 17 residues. CDR3 DNA: TGTGCCAGCTCTCCAGACTTGAGGGCCCCTGGGGCCAACGTCCTGACTTTC. Translating gives CASSPDLRAPGANVLTF.

V usage is TRBV13 and J usage is TRBJ2-5, with unresolved D. Between the trimmed V and J ends, which lost 2 bases and 5 bases, there was a span of 15 bases. The germline V gene has CDR1 PRHDT and CDR2 FYEKMQ (reference sequence). CDR3 size: 15 residues. The CDR3, as DNA: TGTGCCAGCAGCTTAAAGATCCTAGGCCCTGAGACCCAGTACTTC. Translating it yields CASSLKILGPETQYF.

The chain joins TRBV7-6 to TRBJ1-3; perhaps TRBD1 as D (5 bases). Germline CDR1 SGHVS, CDR2 FNYEAQ. The CDR3 covers 18 residues. V was trimmed by 1 base and J by 1 base, leaving 17 bases between them. As DNA, the CDR3 is TGTGCCAGCAGCTTAGGCAATCTTGGGGCCGCGTCTGGAAACACCATATATTTT. Residues: CASSLGNLGAASGNTIYF.

V and J are TRBV5-6 and TRBJ1-1; perhaps TRBD1 as D (6 bases). The germline gives CDR1 SGHDT, CDR2 YYEEEE. The V and J ends lost 2 bases and 2 bases respectively, with 13 bases between them. The CDR3 totals 15 residues. The CDR3 bases are TGTGCCAGCAGCTTACAGGGTGGGGGAAACACTGAAGCTTTCTTT. It is translated as CASSLQGGGNTEAFF.

The chain employs TRBV5-5 and TRBJ1-4; D uncertain. In germline, CDR1 is SGHKS, CDR2 YYEKEE (reference sequence). The CDR3 length is 14 residues. The V end was cut by 2 bases, the J end by 7 bases, with 12 bases between. CDR3 in DNA: TGTGCCAGCAGCTTTGCCCCCTTGAGTGAAAAACTGTTTTTT. Protein product: CASSFAPLSEKLFF.

The chain combines TRBV7-3 with TRBJ2-5; 8 nucleotides line up with TRBD2. V dropped 3 bases and J dropped 7; count of bases not matched to a gene: 13. This CDR3 is built from 16 residues. The germline V gene encodes CDR1 SGHTA and CDR2 FQGTGA. CDR3: CASSFTGGLSRGTQYF. DNA of the CDR3: TGTGCCAGCAGCTTCACGGGGGGGCTCTCCCGCGGGACCCAGTACTTC.

This clone appeared a few times. The chain is built from TRBV7-9 and TRBJ1-4, with TRBD1 identical over 8 bases. Germline assignment: CDR1 SEHNR and CDR2 FQNEAQ (reference sequence). V shed 2 bases and J 8 bases; nucleotides not matched to a gene: 4. This CDR3 has 14 amino acids. This CDR3 is CASSLQGAEEKLFF. The CDR3 DNA sequence: TGTGCCAGCAGCTTACAGGGGGCAGAGGAAAAACTGTTTTTT. Drawing the rest from reference TRBV7-9 and TRBJ1-4, the complete variable domain is DTGVSQNPRHKITKRGQNVTFRCDPISEHNRLYWYRQTLGQGPEFLTYFQNEAQLEKSRLLSDRFSAERPKGSFSTLEIQRTEQGDSAMYLCASSLQGAEEKLFFGSGTQLSVL.

V usage is TRBV6-1 and J usage is TRBJ2-7, with a possible D match to TRBD2 (6 bases). Deletions cut 3 bases from V and 4 bases from J, with 13 bases between. This CDR3 region has 14 residues. Germline CDR1 is MNHNS and CDR2 is SASEGT. The CDR3 here is CASSETGVGYEQYF. DNA for the CDR3: TGTGCCAGCAGTGAGACGGGGGTGGGATACGAGCAGTACTTC.

The sample holds a few counts of this clone. V gene TRBV4-1 combines with J gene TRBJ1-3; no firm D call. The CDR3 extends over 15 amino acids. Germline V gene data show CDR1 as MGHRA and CDR2 as YSYEKL. The V end lost 1 base, the J end lost 1 base, and 8 bases lay between the germline ends. The CDR3 DNA follows: TGCGCCAGCAGCCAAGTAGATCTGTCTGGAAACACCATATATTTT. Its protein is CASSQVDLSGNTIYF.

This chain links TRBV19 with TRBJ1-1, with D possibly being TRBD1 (6 bases). CDR1 is LNHDA, CDR2 SQIVND, per germline (reference sequence). With 6 bases removed from V and 1 base from J, the gap between germline ends came to 12 bases. The CDR3 has 14 residues. CDR3 sequence reads: CASRGQGPNTEAFF. CDR3 in DNA: TGTGCCAGTAGAGGGCAGGGGCCGAACACTGAAGCTTTCTTT.

This clone was observed a single time. The J gene is TRBJ1-5, the V gene TRBV21-1; the D segment call TRBD1 is taken from the table without a DNA check. TRBV21-1 is noted as a pseudogene. This CDR3 comprises 16 residues. CDR3 sequence (DNA): TGTGCCAGCAGCAAGGCCGGGACAGGGGTAAATCAGCCCCAGCATTTT. This sequence encodes CASSKAGTGVNQPQHF.

The V and J genes are TRBV6-1 and TRBJ1-6, with 7 bases identical to TRBD1. V dropped 4 bases and J dropped 7; count of bases not matched to a gene: 7. The CDR3 sequence is 15 residues long. Looked up from germline, CDR1 is MNHNS and CDR2 is SASEGT. This CDR3 is CASSARQGRNSPLHF. The CDR3 region has the DNA TGTGCCAGCAGTGCAAGACAGGGACGAAATTCACCCCTCCACTTT.

This chain joins TRBV27 and TRBJ2-2; TRBD1 agrees at 7 bases. V shed 7 bases, J shed 7 bases, and the junction held 18 bases outside the gene matches. CDR1 and CDR2 (germline): MNHEY, SMNVEV (reference sequence). The CDR3 has 17 amino acids. For the CDR3, the DNA is TGTGCCAGCACCCACTGGCTGGAGACAGGGATGTTCGGGGAGCTGTTTTTT. Translation: CASTHWLETGMFGELFF.

This clone was detected a few times. The chain has TRBV7-2 and TRBJ2-5, with D perhaps TRBD1 (6 bases). V lost 3 bases to trimming and J lost 5 bases, with 10 bases between them. This CDR3 comprises 13 residues. Germline V gene sequence: CDR1 SGHTA, CDR2 FQGNSA. The CDR3 protein is CASSFSGQETQYF. As DNA, the CDR3 is TGTGCCAGCAGCTTTTCCGGACAGGAGACCCAGTACTTC.